This entry concerns a single T cell receptor beta chain. The sample originates from a study of blood T cells in healthy people across ages. A sample-barcoded 5' primer and a J-beta primer mix were used in a second PCR of roughly 6 to 11 cycles. A single record per CDR3 protein comes from TCRdb applying MiXCR to the 5' RACE reads. The sample shows approximately 800,000 distinct CDR3 sequences, around 68% of them seen only once. Germline lookup yields CDR1 PRHDT and CDR2 FYEKMQ (reference sequence). This CDR3 region has 12 residues. The sequence came from a young man in good health. Sequenced input: blood. This chain connects TRBV13 to TRBJ2-4, with D uncertain. The J call is doubtful: the DNA matches TRBJ2-7 better. The CDR3 sequence: CASSTPPYEQYF. The CDR3 DNA sequence: TGTGCCAGCAGCACTCCCCCCTACGAGCAGTACTTC.